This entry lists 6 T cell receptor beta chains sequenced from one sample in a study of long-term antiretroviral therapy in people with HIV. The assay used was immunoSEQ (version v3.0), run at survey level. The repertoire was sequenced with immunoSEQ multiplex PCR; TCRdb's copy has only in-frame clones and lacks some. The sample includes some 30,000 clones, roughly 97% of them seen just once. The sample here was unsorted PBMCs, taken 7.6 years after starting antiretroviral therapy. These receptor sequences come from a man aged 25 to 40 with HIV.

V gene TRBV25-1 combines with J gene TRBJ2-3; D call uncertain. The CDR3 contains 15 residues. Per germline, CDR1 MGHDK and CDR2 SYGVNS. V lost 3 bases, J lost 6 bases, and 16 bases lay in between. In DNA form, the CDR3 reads TGTGCCAGCAGTGATACGGTAGTACGGCTGGATACGCAGTATTTT. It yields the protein CASSDTVVRLDTQYF. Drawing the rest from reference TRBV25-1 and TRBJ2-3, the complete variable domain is EADIYQTPRYLVIGTGKKITLECSQTMGHDKMYWYQQDPGMELHLIHYSYGVNSTEKGDLSSESTVSRIRTEHFPLTLESARPSHTSQYLCASSDTVVRLDTQYFGPGTRLTVL.

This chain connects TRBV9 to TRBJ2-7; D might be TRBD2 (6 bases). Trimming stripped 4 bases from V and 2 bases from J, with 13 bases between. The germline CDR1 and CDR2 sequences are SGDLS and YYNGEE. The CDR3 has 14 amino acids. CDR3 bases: TGTGCCAGCAGCCCGGCCGGGGAGGCCTACGAGCAGTACTTC. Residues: CASSPAGEAYEQYF.

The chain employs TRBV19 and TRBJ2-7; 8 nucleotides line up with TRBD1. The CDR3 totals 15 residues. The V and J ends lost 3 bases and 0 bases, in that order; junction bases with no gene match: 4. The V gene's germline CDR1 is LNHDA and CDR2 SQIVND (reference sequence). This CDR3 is CASSIGQGSSYEQYF. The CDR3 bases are TGTGCCAGTAGTATTGGACAGGGTAGCTCCTACGAGCAGTACTTC.

The DNA for the CDR3 is TGTGCCAGCAGTGTGTCCACCGAGGATGGCTACACCTTC. Translated, it gives CASSVSTEDGYTF. This chain links TRBV6-1 with TRBJ1-2; D is unresolved. The V end was cut by 4 bases, the J end by 6 bases, with 12 bases between. The CDR3 is 13 residues long. Germline V lookup: CDR1 MNHNS, CDR2 SASEGT.

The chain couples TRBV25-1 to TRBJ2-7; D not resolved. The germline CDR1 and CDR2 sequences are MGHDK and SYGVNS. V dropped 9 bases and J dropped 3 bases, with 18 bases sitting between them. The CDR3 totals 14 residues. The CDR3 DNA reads TGTGCCAGGCCCTCGGAGCAGGTAAACTACGAGCAGTACTTC. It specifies CARPSEQVNYEQYF.

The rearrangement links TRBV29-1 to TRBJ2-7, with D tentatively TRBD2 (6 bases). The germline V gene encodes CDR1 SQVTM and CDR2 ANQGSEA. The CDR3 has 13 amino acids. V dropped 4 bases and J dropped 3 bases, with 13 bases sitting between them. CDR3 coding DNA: TGCAGCGTTGGGGGAGGCAAGAACTACGAGCAGTACTTC. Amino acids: CSVGGGKNYEQYF.